This T cell receptor beta chain emerged from a study of blood T cell repertoires in COVID-19. Method: immunoSEQ multiplex PCR; TCRdb's copy keeps in-frame clones and lacks some. The sample has some 70,000 clones; 85% to 90% are singletons. Sequenced sample: peripheral blood. This receptor was identified in a man aged 55 to 70 with acute or convalescent COVID-19.

This CDR3 is CASSQRGQGDTGYTF. The CDR3 bases are TGTGCCAGCAGTCAACGAGGACAGGGGGATACTGGCTACACCTTC. This rearrangement joins TRBV6-5 to TRBJ1-2; 10 bases match TRBD1. Germline V gives CDR1 MNHEY, CDR2 SVGAGI. V dropped 5 bases and J dropped 7; count of bases not matched to a gene: 10. The CDR3 runs 15 residues.